The 25 T cell receptor beta chains in this list originate from one sample, sequenced in a study of blood T cell repertoires in COVID-19. Profiled with immunoSEQ multiplex PCR; TCRdb holds only in-frame clones, not every one. Of 60,000 to 85,000 clones in the sample, nearly 90% are singletons; the top ten hold roughly 3.1%. Sequenced: peripheral blood. These receptors came from a woman aged 45-65 years with COVID-19, enrolled during active disease.

J is TRBJ2-2 and V is TRBV24-1; D not certain. The germline V and J ends were trimmed by 6 bases and 3 bases, with 10 bases remaining between them. CDR1 and CDR2 (germline): KGHDR, SFDVKD. This CDR3 is 14 amino acids long. CDR3 sequence (DNA): TGTGCCACCAGTTCCACTTCCTACACCGGGGAGCTGTTTTTT. Protein product: CATSSTSYTGELFF.

The chain joins TRBV24-1 to TRBJ2-7, with 8 positions matching TRBD1. The CDR3 is 14 amino acids. Germline loops: CDR1 KGHDR, CDR2 SFDVKD. Trimming at V came to 4 bases and at J to 0 bases, leaving 1 base not matched to a gene. The CDR3 sequence is CATSDGQGSYEQYF. The CDR3 DNA sequence: TGTGCCACCAGTGACGGACAGGGCTCCTACGAGCAGTACTTC.

The rearrangement joins TRBV3-1 (or the pseudogene TRBV3-2) to TRBJ2-2; D remains ambiguous. This CDR3 has 12 amino acids. Germline-derived CDR1 and CDR2 are LGHDT and YNNKEL (reference sequence). The germline V and J ends were trimmed by 7 bases and 5 bases, with 8 bases remaining between them. The CDR3 DNA is TGTGCCAGCACACTCAATACCGGGGAGCTGTTTTTT. Translated, it gives CASTLNTGELFF.

The V and J genes are TRBV10-3 and TRBJ1-2; no reliable D call. The CDR3 length is 12 residues. From germline, CDR1 is ENHRY and CDR2 SYGVKD. V lost 7 bases and J 8 bases, leaving 14 bases between the germline ends. The CDR3 reads CAITGSGVGYTF. The CDR3, as DNA: TGTGCCATCACTGGTTCCGGGGTAGGCTACACCTTC.

The chain employs TRBV5-6 and TRBJ1-4; D is perhaps TRBD1 (6 bases). Germline V lookup: CDR1 SGHDT, CDR2 YYEEEE. This CDR3 comprises 15 residues. The V gene lost 5 bases and the J gene lost 6 bases, with 17 bases spanning the gap. The CDR3 DNA is TGTGCCAGCAGACAGACCGGGACAACGGATGAAAAACTGTTTTTT. It encodes CASRQTGTTDEKLFF.

V and J are TRBV9 and TRBJ2-7, with D tentatively TRBD2 (5 bases). V lost 0 bases, J lost 5 bases, and 18 bases lay in between. The CDR3 loop spans 16 amino acids. Per the germline V gene, CDR1 is SGDLS and CDR2 is YYNGEE. This CDR3 reads CASSVGLSGPENEQYF. The CDR3 DNA is TGTGCCAGCAGCGTAGGACTAAGCGGCCCAGAGAACGAGCAGTACTTC.

This chain joins TRBV24-1 and TRBJ1-1; tentatively, D is TRBD1 (6 bases). Trimming removed 7 bases at V and 3 bases at J, with 11 bases between. Germline lookup yields CDR1 KGHDR and CDR2 SFDVKD. The CDR3 runs 13 residues. The CDR3 region is CATSRPGDTEAFF. The CDR3 bases are TGTGCCACCAGCCGGCCAGGGGACACTGAAGCTTTCTTT.

This chain joins TRBV5-1 and TRBJ2-7; TRBD1 agrees at 7 bases. The junction had 12 bases not matched to a gene; V was cut back by 8 bases and J by 1 base. Germline CDR1 SGHRS, CDR2 YFSETQ. This CDR3 region has 15 residues. The CDR3 protein is CASGLGDSRSYEQYF. The CDR3 nucleotides read TGCGCCAGTGGACTCGGGGACAGCCGTTCCTACGAGCAGTACTTC.

The gene calls are TRBV13 and TRBJ1-4; 11 nucleotides align to TRBD1. The CDR3 contains 15 residues. Looked up from germline, CDR1 is PRHDT and CDR2 is FYEKMQ (reference sequence). Losses at the gene ends were 3 bases for V and 8 bases for J; bases not matched to a gene: 5. The chain's CDR3 is CASSFQGQGEEKLFF. The CDR3 region has the DNA TGTGCCAGCAGCTTCCAGGGACAGGGGGAGGAAAAACTGTTTTTT.

The rearrangement links TRBV28 to TRBJ2-2; D possibly corresponds to TRBD2 (6 bases). Germline CDR1 MDHEN, CDR2 SYDVKM. This CDR3 has 14 amino acids. V was cut by 8 bases and J by 0 bases, with 10 bases left in between. The CDR3 reads CASWGVANTGELFF. CDR3 bases: TGTGCCAGCTGGGGGGTCGCGAACACCGGGGAGCTGTTTTTT.

The count of this clone is one. V usage is TRBV9 and J usage is TRBJ2-6, with TRBD1 identical over 8 bases. After removal of 4 bases from V and 0 bases from J, the junction contained 12 bases not matched to a gene. This CDR3 comprises 19 residues. Per the germline V gene, CDR1 is SGDLS and CDR2 is YYNGEE. The CDR3 protein is CASSSPPGGAPSGANVLTF. For the CDR3, the DNA is TGTGCCAGCAGCTCCCCTCCAGGGGGCGCCCCCTCTGGGGCCAACGTCCTGACTTTC.

The chain uses TRBV5-6 and TRBJ2-5; no definite D call. The germline CDR1 and CDR2 sequences are SGHDT and YYEEEE. Deletions cut 1 base from V and 2 bases from J, with 9 bases between. The length of the CDR3 is 14 residues. In nucleotides, the CDR3 is TGTGCCAGCAGCTTGCTCGAGTTACAAGAGACCCAGTACTTC. The encoded protein is CASSLLELQETQYF. The variable domain in full, completed from reference TRBV5-6 and TRBJ2-5, reads DAGVTQSPTHLIKTRGQQVTLRCSPKSGHDTVSWYQQALGQGPQFIFQYYEEEERQRGNFPDRFSGHQFPNYSSELNVNALLLGDSALYLCASSLLELQETQYFGPGTRLLVL.

This clone was observed a few times. V is TRBV5-6 and J is TRBJ2-1; 11 positions agree with TRBD1. CDR1 and CDR2 from the germline V gene are SGHDT and YYEEEE. V gave up 3 bases and J gave up 6 bases; unmatched junction bases: 8. The CDR3 is made up of 16 amino acids. The CDR3 region has the DNA TGTGCCAGCAGCTCGGGAACCGGGACAGGGGGCAATGAGCAGTTCTTC. This translates into CASSSGTGTGGNEQFF.

The rearrangement joins TRBV5-5 to TRBJ2-7; D not resolved. The CDR3 is 13 residues long. Trimming shortened V by 2 bases and J by 3 bases, and 9 bases separated the two germline ends. Germline-derived CDR1 and CDR2 are SGHKS and YYEKEE (reference sequence). The CDR3, as DNA: TGTGCCAGCAGCTTCTCAGAATACTACGAGCAGTACTTC. Protein sequence: CASSFSEYYEQYF.

The rearrangement uses TRBV7-8 and TRBJ2-1; 7 bases align to TRBD1. Trimming removed 3 bases from V and 8 bases from J; junction bases left unmatched: 7. The germline V gene encodes CDR1 SGHVS and CDR2 FQNEAQ. The CDR3 runs 14 residues. In DNA, the CDR3 is TGTGCCAGCAGCTTCCCGGACAGGTCGTATGAGCAGTTCTTC. Amino acid sequence: CASSFPDRSYEQFF.

The chain employs TRBV7-2 and TRBJ2-1, with 14 positions matching TRBD2. Germline V gene sequence: CDR1 SGHTA, CDR2 FQGNSA. The trim removed 6 bases at V and 9 bases at J, leaving 7 bases unmatched. The CDR3 is 15 amino acids. The CDR3 DNA reads TGTGCCAGCAGACCGGGACTAGCGGGAGTGGGTGAGCAGTTCTTC. Protein sequence: CASRPGLAGVGEQFF.

The rearrangement uses TRBV7-2 and TRBJ2-1, with 9 bases fitting TRBD2. CDR1 and CDR2 (germline): SGHTA, FQGNSA. With 5 bases clipped from V and 4 bases from J, the junction kept 12 bases outside the gene matches. The CDR3 runs 17 residues. The CDR3 here is CASSRMGASGIYNEQFF. DNA of the CDR3: TGTGCCAGCAGCCGCATGGGGGCTAGCGGGATTTACAATGAGCAGTTCTTC.

The gene calls are TRBV7-9 and TRBJ1-4; D is perhaps TRBD1 (5 bases). The CDR3 contains 15 residues. V was clipped by 5 bases and J by 8 bases, with 18 bases between them. Germline CDR1 reads SEHNR; CDR2 reads FQNEAQ (reference sequence). CDR3 nucleotides: TGTGCCAGCAGCCATTCCGGAGGGGAAGGCGAAAAACTGTTTTTT. It is translated as CASSHSGGEGEKLFF.

The V call is TRBV24-1, the J call TRBJ2-1; D gene uncertain. Germline CDR1 KGHDR, CDR2 SFDVKD. V dropped 0 bases and J dropped 4 bases, with 6 bases sitting between them. The CDR3 extends over 14 amino acids. The CDR3 bases are TGTGCCACCAGTGATTTGTCTAGTTACAATGAGCAGTTCTTC. Translated: CATSDLSSYNEQFF.

V is TRBV21-1 and J is TRBJ2-4; the D call of TRBD1 is as the table states it, not checked on the DNA. TRBV21-1 corresponds to a pseudogene. There are 18 residues in the CDR3. Written as DNA, the CDR3 is TGTGCCAGCAGCAAAGCCGGGACAGGGAGACTAGCCAAAAACATTCAGTACTTC. Protein: CASSKAGTGRLAKNIQYF.

The chain's CDR3 is CASSPPGLAGNEQFF. In DNA, the CDR3 is TGTGCCAGCTCACCTCCGGGACTAGCGGGAAATGAGCAGTTCTTC. The chain is built from TRBV18 and TRBJ2-1; 13 nucleotides align to TRBD2. With V trimmed by 3 bases and J by 7 bases, 3 bases remained unmatched. CDR1 is KGHSH and CDR2 is LQKENI in the germline V gene. The CDR3 consists of 15 residues.

This chain uses TRBV19 with TRBJ2-1; D might be TRBD1 (7 bases). Trimming cost V 3 bases and J 1 base, with 10 bases left between them. This CDR3 is built from 15 residues. Germline lookup yields CDR1 LNHDA and CDR2 SQIVND (reference sequence). The CDR3: CASSMAGQSYNEQFF. CDR3 coding DNA: TGTGCCAGTAGTATGGCGGGACAGTCCTACAATGAGCAGTTCTTC.

The chain is built from TRBV28 and TRBJ1-1; D is uncertain. The CDR3 sequence is 16 residues long. Trimming cost V 5 bases and J 0 bases, with 16 bases left between them. Germline V CDR1 and CDR2: MDHEN, SYDVKM. CDR3 amino acids: CASSDPSGQLNTEAFF. CDR3 coding DNA: TGTGCCAGCAGTGACCCCAGTGGGCAGTTGAACACTGAAGCTTTCTTT.

The CDR3 nucleotides read TGTGCCAGCAGCGTAGAGGACAGGGTGGGTGAGCAGTTCTTC. This translates into CASSVEDRVGEQFF. V and J are TRBV9 and TRBJ2-1; 8 nucleotides agree with TRBD1. Germline assignment: CDR1 SGDLS and CDR2 YYNGEE. The CDR3 has 14 amino acids. Trimming cost V 0 bases and J 9 bases; bases outside gene matches: 5.

The chain uses TRBV11-3 and TRBJ2-7; 7 bases align to TRBD1. This CDR3 contains 13 residues. Germline CDR1 is SGHNT and CDR2 is YENEEA. V gave up 2 bases and J gave up 3 bases; unmatched junction bases: 1. In DNA form, the CDR3 reads TGTGCCAGCAGCTTACGGGACAGCTACGAGCAGTACTTC. This translates into CASSLRDSYEQYF.